Here is one T cell receptor beta chain with its context. Its antigen is unidentified. The V gene's germline CDR1 is SGHNT and CDR2 YENEEA. The CDR3 has 12 residues. V gave up 2 bases and J gave up 4 bases, with 5 bases separating them. This entry comes from a study of cytomegalovirus exposure and HLA in healthy donors. Study as a whole: The same platform used for the roughly 610 first-cohort repertoires was also used for the roughly 130 validation repertoires, as a later analysis reported. Study-level results: Rarity held for most TCR sequences, but there were some public TCRs that occurred in many donors. Associated with cytomegalovirus, according to the listing, were 164 TCR beta chains.

TCRdb keeps only in-frame clones here, not all; method: immunoSEQ multiplex PCR. The sample has some 120,000 clones, around 86% seen once. The donors were part of the approximately 120-subject validation cohort, which stood apart from the roughly 700-subject first cohort. The sequenced material came from PBMCs. The receptor was derived from a woman aged 18-30 years in good health and CMV-seronegative. This chain uses TRBV11-3 with TRBJ1-1; D remains ambiguous. The CDR3 DNA is TGTGCCAGCAGCTTACTGCGCACTGAAGCTTTCTTT. Protein: CASSLLRTEAFF.